This paragraph covers one T cell receptor beta chain sequence. Its antigen remains unknown. The entry originates in a study of blood T cells in healthy people across ages. The authors ran a second PCR of about 6 to 11 cycles using a sample-barcoded 5' primer and a J-beta primer mix. TCRdb fed the 5' RACE reads into MiXCR, producing one record per CDR3 protein. The data contain over 950,000 distinct CDR3 sequences, roughly two fifths of them seen just once; the ten biggest clones take up about an eighth. Total RNA amounts of at least 5 micrograms were extracted per sample. Study results and caveats: Long-lived and aged donors differed, with more naive CD4+ cells and higher diversity in the long-lived. The study found TCR beta diversity correlated strongly with naive T cell percentage.

Per the germline V gene, CDR1 is MNHNS and CDR2 is SASEGT. CDR3 size: 15 residues. Trimming stripped 2 bases from V and 3 bases from J, with 13 bases between. The TCR was taken from a man between 18 and 35 years old in good health. The sequenced sample was blood. V is TRBV6-1 and J is TRBJ1-2, with D perhaps TRBD1 (5 bases). CDR3 sequence reads: CASSELSGRHYGYTF. In nucleotides, the CDR3 is TGTGCCAGCAGTGAATTGTCAGGGAGACACTATGGCTACACCTTC.